The TCR beta chain described here comes from a study of cytomegalovirus exposure and HLA in healthy donors. The PCR had 60 Vbeta and 13 Jbeta primers. The table came from immunoSEQ multiplex PCR; TCRdb's copy has only in-frame clones and leaves some out. Altogether 170,000 or so clones are present, 84% being singletons, with the ten largest covering more than 4%. These donors counted as nominally healthy when sampled, but unrecorded immune exposures were likely. The CDR3 is 16 amino acids. Germline-derived CDR1 and CDR2 are LGHNA and YNFKEQ. The ends lost 4 bases at V and 4 bases at J; junction bases unmatched: 6. This clone came up a few times. Its specificity is not known. Study conclusions and caveats: TCR association rates varied by HLA locus in a later analysis, with DRB1 highest and HLA-C lowest.

The sequence came from a girl between 5 and 17 years old in good health and CMV-seropositive. Material for sequencing was PBMCs. The chain joins TRBV4-2 to TRBJ2-3, with TRBD2 matching 12 bases. The CDR3 DNA reads TGTGCCAGCAGCCCCCTAGCGGGGGGGGCTCCAGATACGCAGTATTTT. Protein sequence: CASSPLAGGAPDTQYF.